The sample holds a few counts of the clone carrying this T cell receptor beta chain. The target antigen is unknown. The iRepertoire nested amplicon-rescue multiplex PCR amplified TCR alpha and beta CDR3s from RNA. Tissue mRNA or PBMC total RNA, roughly 95-400 ng, went into one-step reverse transcription and amplification. TCRdb ran MiXCR on the multiplex PCR reads and lists one entry per CDR3 protein. The table records over 100,000 distinct CDR3 sequences, less than 30% of them present only once. This entry belongs to a study of glioma-infiltrating T cells. Points from the study as a whole: Only very few CDR3 sequences appeared in both tissue and blood. Non-neoplastic patients had below-expected tissue-blood divergence, while all gliomas exceeded expectation.

This clonotype was sampled from a human donor with low-grade glioma or glioblastoma, undergoing nonglioma brain surgery, or in good health (not recorded which). The sequenced sample was glioma tissue, nonneoplastic brain tissue, or PBMCs (not recorded which).

The CDR3 DNA is TGTGCCAGCAGCTCACCGGGACAGTCTCCCTGGTACTTC. The encoded protein is CASSSPGQSPWYF. The genes are TRBV7-9 and TRBJ2-7; 7 bases match TRBD1. This CDR3 spans 13 amino acids. Per germline, CDR1 SEHNR and CDR2 FQNEAQ (reference sequence). The V and J ends lost 4 bases and 12 bases, in that order; junction bases with no gene match: 12.